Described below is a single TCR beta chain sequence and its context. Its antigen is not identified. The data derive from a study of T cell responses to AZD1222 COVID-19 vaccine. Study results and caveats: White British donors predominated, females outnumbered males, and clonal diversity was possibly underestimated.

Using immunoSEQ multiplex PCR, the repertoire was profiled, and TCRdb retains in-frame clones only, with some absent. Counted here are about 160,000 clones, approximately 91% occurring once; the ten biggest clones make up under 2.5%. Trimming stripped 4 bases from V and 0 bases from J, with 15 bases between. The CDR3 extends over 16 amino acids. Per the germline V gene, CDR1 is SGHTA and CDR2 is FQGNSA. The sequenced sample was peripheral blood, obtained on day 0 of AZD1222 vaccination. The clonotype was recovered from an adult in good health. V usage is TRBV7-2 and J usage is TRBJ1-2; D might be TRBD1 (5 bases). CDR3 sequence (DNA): TGTGCCAGCAGCTCTACTCCGACAGCCTCTAACTATGGCTACACCTTC. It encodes CASSSTPTASNYGYTF.